This TCR beta chain was sequenced during a study of PD-1 blockade in classical Hodgkin lymphoma. Whole-study findings and limits: The drivers behind the repertoire differences, possibly disease activity or prior therapy, remain undefined. Individuals initiating nivolumab under 1 year after ASCT were excluded. When set against healthy donors, newly diagnosed patients were reported to show lower baseline TCR diversity. The study found complete responders had baseline diversity similar to newly diagnosed patients.

Profiled with immunoSEQ multiplex PCR; TCRdb holds only in-frame clones, not every one. The sample holds about 21,000 clones, 84% seen once. Germline lookup yields CDR1 LGHNA and CDR2 YNFKEQ. Losses at the gene ends were 5 bases for V and 2 bases for J; bases not matched to a gene: 3. The CDR3 sequence is 15 residues long. Of note for this clone: The antigen remains unidentified.

As for time point: cycle 4 day 1 (C4D1), after about 6 weeks of nivolumab. Relapses following autologous stem cell transplantation were seen in all patients, with brentuximab vedotin exposure varying. From thawed PBMCs, CD8+ T cells were isolated by magnetic negative selection. The sequence was obtained from a human donor with classical Hodgkin lymphoma. The sample here was CD8+ T cells from blood, taken before the fourth cycle of nivolumab. This chain links TRBV4-2 with TRBJ2-3, with 11 bases that match TRBD2. The chain's CDR3 is CASSTSGGVTDTQYF. DNA of the CDR3: TGTGCCAGCAGCACTAGCGGGGGTGTCACAGATACGCAGTATTTT.